Presented here are 5 T cell receptor beta chains from one specimen sequenced in a study of T cells in Graves' hyperthyroidism and ophthalmopathy. Amplification targeted TCR beta CDR3 regions from RNA transcripts. HTBI primers were employed in a first-round RT-PCR of the TCR CDR3. From the multiplex PCR reads, TCRdb called clonotypes with MiXCR, one entry per CDR3 protein. Of fewer than 800,000 distinct CDR3 sequences in the sample, over 15% were seen once. What was sequenced was blood. The receptor set was obtained from a man in his late teens or twenties with Graves' hyperthyroidism.

Ten or more counts support this clonotype. The chain is built from TRBV28 and TRBJ2-5; a weak D match, TRBD2 (10 bases). Trimming shortened V by 6 bases and J by 1 base, and 30 bases separated the two germline ends. The CDR3 is 20 amino acids. The germline CDR1 and CDR2 sequences are MDHEN and SYDVKM. Written as DNA, the CDR3 is TGTGCCAGCAGAACAGGGGGCTTCGCTAGCGGGAGTCGGAGCCAAGAGACCCAGTACTTC. Amino acids: CASRTGGFASGSRSQETQYF.

This clonotype was counted only a few times. The CDR3 sequence: CASSPLGATNEKLFF. CDR3 DNA sequence: TGTGCCAGCAGTCCCCTGGGGGCAACTAATGAAAAACTGTTTTTT. V and J are TRBV27 and TRBJ1-4; perhaps TRBD1 as D (5 bases). Trimming took off 5 bases at V and 0 bases at J, with 10 bases between the two ends. The CDR3 consists of 15 residues. Germline CDR1 reads MNHEY; CDR2 reads SMNVEV (reference sequence).

This clonotype was seen many times. The gene calls are TRBV20-1 and TRBJ2-7, with 7 bases identical to TRBD2. The CDR3 covers 14 residues. V dropped 0 bases and J dropped 3; count of bases not matched to a gene: 5. The germline CDR1 and CDR2 sequences are DFQATT and SNEGSKA (reference sequence). The CDR3 reads CSARDLTSSYEQYF. CDR3 coding DNA: TGCAGTGCTAGAGACCTGACTAGCAGCTACGAGCAGTACTTC.

This clonotype was observed many times. The rearrangement links TRBV18 to TRBJ2-3, with 9 bases lining up with TRBD1. This CDR3 contains 16 residues. V was clipped by 4 bases and J by 2 bases; unmatched bases: 7. Germline V gene sequence: CDR1 KGHSH, CDR2 LQKENI. The CDR3 reads CASSRGQGPNTDTQYF. The CDR3 bases are TGTGCCAGCTCACGCGGACAGGGGCCCAACACAGATACGCAGTATTTT.

As concerns this clonotype: The CDR3 ends on some other residue instead of the conserved phenylalanine or tryptophan, so this is likely a read error. The chain combines TRBV6-1 with TRBJ2-3, with D possibly being TRBD2 (5 bases). Germline V gene sequence: CDR1 MNHNS, CDR2 SASEGT. CDR3 size: 15 residues. Trimming cost V 11 bases and J 2 bases, with 20 bases left between them. DNA for the CDR3: TGTGCCGTCGCCCCCGGGCGGGTATTCACAGATACGCAGTATTCT. This sequence encodes CAVAPGRVFTDTQYS.